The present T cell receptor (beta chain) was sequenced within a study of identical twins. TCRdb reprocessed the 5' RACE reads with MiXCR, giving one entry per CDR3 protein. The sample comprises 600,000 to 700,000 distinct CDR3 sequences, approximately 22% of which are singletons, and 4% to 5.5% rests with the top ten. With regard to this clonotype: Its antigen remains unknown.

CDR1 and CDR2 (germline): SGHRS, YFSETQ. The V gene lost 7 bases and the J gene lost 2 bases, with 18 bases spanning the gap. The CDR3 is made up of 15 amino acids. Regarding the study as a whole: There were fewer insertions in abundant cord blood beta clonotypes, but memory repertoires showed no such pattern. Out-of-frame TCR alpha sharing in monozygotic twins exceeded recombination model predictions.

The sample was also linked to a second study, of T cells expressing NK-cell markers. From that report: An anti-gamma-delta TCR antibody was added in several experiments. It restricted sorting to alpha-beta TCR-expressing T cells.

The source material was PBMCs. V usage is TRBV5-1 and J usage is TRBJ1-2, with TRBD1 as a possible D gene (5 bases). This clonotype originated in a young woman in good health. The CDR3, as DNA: TGCGCCAGCTCCGCTGCCCGGGACGGCAACTATGGCTACACCTTC. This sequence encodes CASSAARDGNYGYTF. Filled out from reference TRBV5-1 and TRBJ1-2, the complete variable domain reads KAGVTQTPRYLIKTRGQQVTLSCSPISGHRSVSWYQQTPGQGLQFLFEYFSETQRNKGNFPGRFSGRQFSNSRSEMNVSTLELGDSALYLCASSAARDGNYGYTFGSGTRLTVV.